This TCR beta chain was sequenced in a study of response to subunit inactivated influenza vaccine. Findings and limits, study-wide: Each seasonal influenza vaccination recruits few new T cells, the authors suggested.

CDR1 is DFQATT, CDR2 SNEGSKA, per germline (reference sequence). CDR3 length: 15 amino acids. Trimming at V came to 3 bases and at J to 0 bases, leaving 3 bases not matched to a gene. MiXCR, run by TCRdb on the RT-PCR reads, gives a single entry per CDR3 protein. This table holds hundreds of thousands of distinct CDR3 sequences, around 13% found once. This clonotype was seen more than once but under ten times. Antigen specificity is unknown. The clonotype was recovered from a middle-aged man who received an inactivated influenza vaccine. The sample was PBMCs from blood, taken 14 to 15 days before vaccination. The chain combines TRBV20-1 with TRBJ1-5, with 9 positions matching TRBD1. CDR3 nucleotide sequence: TGCAGTGCTAGTACGACAGGGGGTAGCAATCAGCCCCAGCATTTT. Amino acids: CSASTTGGSNQPQHF.